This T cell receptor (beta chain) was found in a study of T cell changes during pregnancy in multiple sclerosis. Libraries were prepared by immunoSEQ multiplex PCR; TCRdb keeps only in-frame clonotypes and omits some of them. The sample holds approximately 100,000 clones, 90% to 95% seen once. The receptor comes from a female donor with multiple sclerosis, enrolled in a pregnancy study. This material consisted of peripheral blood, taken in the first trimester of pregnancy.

As DNA, the CDR3 is TGTGCCAGCTCACCGGCGGGGGGGATCAATCAGCCCCAGCATTTT. Encoded protein: CASSPAGGINQPQHF. The chain couples TRBV18 to TRBJ1-5, with D maybe TRBD1 (5 bases). Trimming took off 3 bases at V and 3 bases at J, with 12 bases between the two ends. The CDR3 length is 15 residues. Per germline, CDR1 KGHSH and CDR2 LQKENI. The full variable domain, completed using reference TRBV18 and TRBJ1-5, is NAGVMQNPRHLVRRRGQEARLRCSPMKGHSHVYWYRQLPEEGLKFMVYLQKENIIDESGMPKERFSAEFPKEGPSILRIQQVVRGDSAAYFCASSPAGGINQPQHFGDGTRLSIL.